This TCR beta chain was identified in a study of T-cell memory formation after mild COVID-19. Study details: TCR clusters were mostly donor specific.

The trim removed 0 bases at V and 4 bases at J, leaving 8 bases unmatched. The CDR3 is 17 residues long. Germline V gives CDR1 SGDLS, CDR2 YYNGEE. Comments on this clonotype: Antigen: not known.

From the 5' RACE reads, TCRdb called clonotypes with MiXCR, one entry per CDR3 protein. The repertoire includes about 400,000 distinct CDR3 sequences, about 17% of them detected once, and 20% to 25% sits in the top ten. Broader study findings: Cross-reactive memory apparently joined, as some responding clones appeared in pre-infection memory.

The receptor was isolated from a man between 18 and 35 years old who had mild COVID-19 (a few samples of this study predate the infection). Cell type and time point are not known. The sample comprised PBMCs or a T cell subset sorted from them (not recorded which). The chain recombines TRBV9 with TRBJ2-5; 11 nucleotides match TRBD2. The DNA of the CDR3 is TGTGCCAGCAGCGTAGGTCTAGCGGGGGGCCTCGGAGAGACCCAGTACTTC. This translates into CASSVGLAGGLGETQYF.